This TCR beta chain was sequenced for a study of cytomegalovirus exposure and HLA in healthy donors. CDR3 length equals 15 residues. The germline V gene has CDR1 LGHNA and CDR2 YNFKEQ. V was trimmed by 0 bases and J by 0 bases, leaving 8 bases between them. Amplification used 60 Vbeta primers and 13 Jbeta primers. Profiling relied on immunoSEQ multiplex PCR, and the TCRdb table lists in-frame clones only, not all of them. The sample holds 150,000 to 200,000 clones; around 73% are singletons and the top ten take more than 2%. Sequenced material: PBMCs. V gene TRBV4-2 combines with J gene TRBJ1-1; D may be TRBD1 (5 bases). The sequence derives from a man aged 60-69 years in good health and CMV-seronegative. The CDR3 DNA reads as TGTGCCAGCAGCCAAGATCAAGGGGTGAACACTGAAGCTTTCTTT. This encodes CASSQDQGVNTEAFF.